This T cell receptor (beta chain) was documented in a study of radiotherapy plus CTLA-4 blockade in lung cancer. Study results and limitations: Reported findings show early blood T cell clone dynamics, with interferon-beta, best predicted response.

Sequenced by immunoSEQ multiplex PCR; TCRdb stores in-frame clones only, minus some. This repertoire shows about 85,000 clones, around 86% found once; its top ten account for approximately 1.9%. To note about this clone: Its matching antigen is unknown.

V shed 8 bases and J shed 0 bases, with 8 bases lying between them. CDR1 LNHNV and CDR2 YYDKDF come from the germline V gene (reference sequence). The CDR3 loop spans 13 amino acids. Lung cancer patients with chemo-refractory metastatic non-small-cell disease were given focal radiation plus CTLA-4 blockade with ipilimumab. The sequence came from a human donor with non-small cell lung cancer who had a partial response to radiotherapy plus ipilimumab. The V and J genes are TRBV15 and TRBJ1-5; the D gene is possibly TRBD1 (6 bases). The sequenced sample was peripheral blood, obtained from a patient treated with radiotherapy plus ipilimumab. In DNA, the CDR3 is TGTGCCACCGGACAGTCTAGCAATCAGCCCCAGCATTTT. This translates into CATGQSSNQPQHF.